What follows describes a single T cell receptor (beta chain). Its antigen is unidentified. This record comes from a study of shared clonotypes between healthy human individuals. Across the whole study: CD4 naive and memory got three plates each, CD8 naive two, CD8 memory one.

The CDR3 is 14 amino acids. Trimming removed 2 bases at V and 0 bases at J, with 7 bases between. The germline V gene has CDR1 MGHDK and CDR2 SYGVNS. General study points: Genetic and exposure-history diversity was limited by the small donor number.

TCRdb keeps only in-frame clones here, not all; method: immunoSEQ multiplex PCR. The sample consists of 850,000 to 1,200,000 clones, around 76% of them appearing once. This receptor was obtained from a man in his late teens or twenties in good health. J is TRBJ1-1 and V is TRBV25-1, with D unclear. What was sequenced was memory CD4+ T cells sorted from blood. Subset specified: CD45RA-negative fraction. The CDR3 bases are TGTGCCAGCAGTGAAAGACACATGAACACTGAAGCTTTCTTT. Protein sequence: CASSERHMNTEAFF.